These 6 T cell receptor delta chains were sequenced from one sample in a study of γδ T cells in repeated Plasmodium falciparum infection. With CATT, TCRdb re-called clones from the multiplex PCR reads. The sample has about 51,000 delta-chain clones; about 1.9% are singletons. Vgamma9/Vdelta2+ and Vdelta2-negative gammadelta T cells were flow-sorted from PBMC for bulk sequencing. Material for sequencing was gamma-delta T cells from blood. These receptors were taken from a pool of human donors (malaria-infected and uninfected, not separated).

As regards this clone: TCRdb attributes to this sequence the protein of a much larger clone, which differs from the DNA translation at residue 12; a read error is likely, and the protein displayed is translated from the DNA. V gene TRDV2 combines with J gene TRDJ1, with D maybe TRDD3 (6 bases). Here the J gene came from matching the DNA to germline, since TCRdb omits it. Trimming removed 3 bases at V and 0 bases at J, with 31 bases between. The CDR3 consists of 21 residues. From germline, CDR1 is GEAIGNYY and CDR2 EKD. This chain's CDR3 is CACDPLSTVVGVTRNTDKLIF. The CDR3 DNA reads TGTGCCTGTGACCCCTTAAGTACCGTGGTGGGGGTTACCCGAAACACCGATAAACTCATCTTT.

This clone has at least ten counts. The protein TCRdb gives is from a much larger clone and does not agree with this DNA's translation at residue 4, likely a read error; the protein shown here comes from the DNA. The CDR3 coding sequence is TGTGCCTCTTGTTGCCTGGGGGATACTGTTTGGTACACCGATAAACTCATCTTT. Residues: CASCCLGDTVWYTDKLIF. The V call is TRDV3, the J call TRDJ1, with TRDD3 matching over 11 bases. No J gene is reported in TCRdb; it was inferred here by comparing the DNA with germline. V dropped 4 bases and J dropped 0; count of bases not matched to a gene: 16. Per germline, CDR1 TVYSNPD and CDR2 GDNSRS (reference sequence). The CDR3 covers 18 residues.

About this clone itself: A single base separates this from a much larger clone, so it may be a read error. Distinct nucleotide sequences in the sample also encode this CDR3. The rearrangement links TRDV1 to TRDJ1; 13 nucleotides line up with TRDD3. TCRdb gives no J gene; it was assigned here by matching the DNA to germline. Germline V gene data show CDR1 as TSWWSYY and CDR2 as QGS. There are 27 residues in the CDR3. CDR3 in amino acids: CALGELIPQRTRTGGYARDPYTDKLIF. CDR3 DNA sequence: TGTGCTCTTGGGGAACTAATCCCCCAAAGGACCCGTACTGGGGGATACGCTAGGGATCCGTACACCGACAAACTCATCTTT.

Note on this clone: TCRdb records a much larger clone's protein for this DNA, with a difference at residue 11 that likely arises from a read error; the protein given is the translation of the DNA. The rearrangement links TRDV2 to TRDJ1; 8 bases are shared with TRDD3. As TCRdb names no J gene, one was assigned here on the basis of a DNA match to germline. CDR3 size: 17 residues. Germline lookup yields CDR1 GEAIGNYY and CDR2 EKD. Losses at the gene ends were 3 bases for V and 1 base for J; bases not matched to a gene: 12. CDR3 nucleotide sequence: TGTGCCTGTGACGTACTGGGGGGTAACCGTTGCACCGATAAACTCATCTTT. Its translation is CACDVLGGNRCTDKLIF.

There are a few counts of this clone. TCRdb's protein, taken from a much larger clone, differs from this DNA's translation at residue 23, likely owing to a read error; the protein displayed comes from the DNA. This rearrangement joins TRDV1 to TRDJ3, with 10 bases lining up with TRDD3. Germline values: CDR1 TSWWSYY, CDR2 QGS. The CDR3 runs to 27 residues. The CDR3 sequence is CALGETGPKLTSHRGIRGPWDTQQMFF. The CDR3 nucleotides read TGTGCTCTTGGGGAAACTGGGCCCAAACTCACATCCCATCGGGGGATACGCGGTCCCTGGGACACCCAACAGATGTTTTTC.

This clone occurred a few times. The protein TCRdb lists belongs to a much larger clone and differs from this DNA's translation at residue 21, which points to a read error; the protein shown is made from the DNA. There is no J gene call, but TRDV1 is given as the V gene; the table's D call of TRDD3 was not tested on the DNA. Germline V gene sequence: CDR1 TSWWSYY, CDR2 QGS. The CDR3 has 22 amino acids. The CDR3 here is CALGERFLRGRNWGFYTDKLTF. CDR3 DNA sequence: TGTGCTCTTGGGGAACGCTTCCTTCGGGGACGGAATTGGGGATTCTACACCGATAAACTCACCTTT.